The sequence of this TCR beta chain was determined in a study of cytomegalovirus exposure and HLA in healthy donors. About the study: Caucasian-associated ancestry cluster membership applied to about 80% of several hundred genotyped donors.

The study ran its PCR with 60 Vbeta and 13 Jbeta primers. Clones were read by immunoSEQ multiplex PCR, and TCRdb kept only the in-frame ones, dropping some. The sample lists 170,000 or so clones, about 84% seen once, with around 4.8% in the top ten. Per the germline V gene, CDR1 is MDHEN and CDR2 is SYDVKM. The CDR3 is 11 residues long. The V and J ends lost 8 bases and 6 bases respectively, with 11 bases between them. Study-wide findings and caveats: Later analysis suggested links between common viral pathogens and several top significant clusters.

As concerns this clone: Its target is unknown.

The V call is TRBV28, the J call TRBJ2-7; possible D gene TRBD2, 6 bases. The TCR comes from a man between 18 and 29 years old in good health and CMV-seronegative. The sequenced material came from PBMCs. The CDR3 sequence is CASLGGVEQYF. In DNA form, the CDR3 reads TGTGCCAGCCTGGGGGGTGTCGAGCAGTACTTC. The full variable domain, completed using reference TRBV28 and TRBJ2-7, is DVKVTQSSRYLVKRTGEKVFLECVQDMDHENMFWYRQDPGLGLRLIYFSYDVKMKEKGDIPEGYSVSREKKERFSLILESASTNQTSMYLCASLGGVEQYFGPGTRLTVT.